A selection of T cell receptor beta chains follows, all from one sample in a study of OX40 agonist ivuxolimab in advanced cancers. Sequencing was performed with immunoSEQ multiplex PCR; in TCRdb, only in-frame clones are kept and a portion is missing. The sample comprises about 67,000 clones, approximately 81% of which are singletons, and over 2% rests with the top ten. Specimen: CD4+ or CD8+ T cells sorted from blood, collected in a trial of the OX40 agonist ivuxolimab. The receptors were gathered from an adult with an advanced solid tumor such as melanoma, head and neck, liver or kidney cancer. Both conserved end residues are part of each CDR3.

>14|TRBV7-9|TRBJ1-2
CASSLFRVAYGYTF
>11|TRBV20-1|TRBJ1-2
CSATGVSGYTF
>13|TRBV18|TRBJ1-1
CASSQTTNTEAFF
>16|TRBV19|TRBJ2-7
CASSTRLAGKNYEQYF
>16|TRBV19|TRBJ2-1
CASSIRLAGGPNEQFF
>16|TRBV19|TRBJ2-6
CASKASGKSGANVLTF
>15|TRBV9|TRBJ2-7
CASSPRSGGPREQYF
>15|TRBV7-8|TRBJ2-4
CASSLRGEAKNIQYF
>14|TRBV28|TRBJ2-5
CASSAQGGRETQYF
>14|TRBV7-3|TRBJ2-7
CASSETGNSYEQYF
>11|TRBV20-1|TRBJ1-1
CSGTGGTEAFF
>16|TRBV2|TRBJ1-5
CASSEDAGGLGQPQHF
>13|TRBV2|TRBJ2-7
CASGQGSSYEQYF
>15|TRBV4-3|TRBJ2-3
CASSSDWGRTDTQYF
>15|TRBV7-2|TRBJ1-5
CASSLVRRSNQPQHF
>16|TRBV7-3|TRBJ2-2
CASSLFPSGSSGELFF
>15|TRBV7-9|TRBJ2-3
CASSLAGGSTDTQYF
>15|TRBV19|TRBJ2-3
CASSGTSGGANTQYF
>15|TRBV27|TRBJ1-5
CASSRTGYSNQPQHF
>11|TRBV6-1|TRBJ2-1
CASSQAWQQFF
>15|TRBV11-2|TRBJ2-1
CASSLTSGGWNEQFF
>15|TRBV11-2|TRBJ2-1
CASSFTSGGANEQFF
>13|TRBV5-1|TRBJ1-5
CASIRGYNQPQHF
>16|TRBV9|TRBJ1-1
CASSPGETGMNTEAFF
>15|TRBV6-5|TRBJ2-7
CASSYSGTGGYEQYF
>15|TRBV28|TRBJ2-3
CASSDQTGQGDTQYF
>15|TRBV11-3|TRBJ2-2
CASSGTGGNTGELFF
>14|TRBV9|TRBJ2-3
CASSVTSGRDTQYF
>12|TRBV29-1|TRBJ2-1
CSASGAYNEQFF
>13|TRBV5-5|TRBJ2-1
CASTPDRGNEQFF
>15|TRBV4-1|TRBJ2-7
CASSQASGGSYEQYF
>13|TRBV10-3|TRBJ1-2
CAISEGTAHGYTF